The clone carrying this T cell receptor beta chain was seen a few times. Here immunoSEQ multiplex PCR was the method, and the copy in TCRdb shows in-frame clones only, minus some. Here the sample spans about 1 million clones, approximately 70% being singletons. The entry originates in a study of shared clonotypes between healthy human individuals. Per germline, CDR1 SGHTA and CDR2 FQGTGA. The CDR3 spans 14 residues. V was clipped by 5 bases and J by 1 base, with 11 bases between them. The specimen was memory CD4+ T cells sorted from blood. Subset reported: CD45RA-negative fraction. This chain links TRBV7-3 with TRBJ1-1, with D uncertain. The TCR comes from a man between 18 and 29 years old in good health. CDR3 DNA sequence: TGTGCCAGCAGCCCCGGAGCGGGGAACACTGAAGCTTTCTTT. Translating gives CASSPGAGNTEAFF.